These T cell receptor beta chains were read from a single sample in a study of control samples from healthy donors and cancer patients. The method was immunoSEQ multiplex PCR; TCRdb's version includes in-frame clones alone and lacks a portion of them. The data contain 100,000 to 150,000 clones, under 95% of them singletons. Material for sequencing was PBMCs. The source of these receptors is a man between 50 and 59 years old with head and neck cancer. The CDR3 runs from the conserved cysteine through the conserved F or W. D genes are given only for firm matches. For some rows the clone size is stated as once, few or many, or as a class when expanded; others skip it.

j_call | d_call | v_call | clone_size | cdr3_aa | cdr3_nt
TRBJ1-4 | NA | TRBV6-5 | NA | CASSYTRGNEKLFF | TGTGCCAGCAGTTACACAAGGGGAAATGAAAAACTGTTTTTT
TRBJ2-2 | NA | TRBV24-1 | NA | CATSGAGQRVGELFF | TGTGCCACCAGTGGTGCGGGACAGCGCGTCGGGGAGCTGTTTTTT
TRBJ1-1 | NA | TRBV27 | NA | CASRAGNTEAFF | TGTGCCAGCAGGGCGGGTAACACTGAAGCTTTCTTT
TRBJ1-2 | NA | TRBV7-2 | NA | CASSLNSRGYGYTF | TGTGCCAGCAGCTTGAACAGCCGGGGCTATGGCTACACCTTC
TRBJ2-7 | NA | TRBV7-2 | once | CASSLDPREQYF | TGTGCCAGCAGCTTAGATCCGCGCGAGCAGTACTTC
TRBJ2-7 | TRBD2 | TRBV5-6 | NA | CASSLRREGDEQYF | TGTGCCAGCAGCTTGAGGAGGGAGGGTGACGAGCAGTACTTC
TRBJ2-7 | NA | TRBV20-1 | NA | CSALYFPKQYF | TGCAGTGCTTTGTACTTTCCCAAGCAGTACTTC
TRBJ1-5 | TRBD1 | TRBV6-5 | NA | CASSGTGYSPQHF | TGTGCCAGCAGCGGGACAGGTTATTCGCCCCAGCATTTT
TRBJ1-5 | NA | TRBV5-1 | NA | CASSPDTNQPQHF | TGCGCCAGCAGCCCTGACACCAATCAGCCCCAGCATTTT
TRBJ2-7 | NA | TRBV18 | NA | CASSPWAGSSYEQYF | TGTGCCAGCTCACCATGGGCAGGGAGCTCCTACGAGCAGTACTTC
TRBJ1-1 | NA | TRBV5-4 | NA | CASSPTIGNTEAFF | TGTGCCAGCAGCCCTACTATAGGAAACACTGAAGCTTTCTTT
TRBJ1-1 | NA | TRBV28 | NA | CASRSGLGDGEAFF | TGTGCCAGCAGATCCGGTCTAGGGGATGGTGAAGCTTTCTTT
TRBJ1-3 | NA | TRBV6-2/TRBV6-3 | few | CASSPIWGSSSGNTIYF | TGTGCCAGCAGCCCGATTTGGGGGAGTAGCTCTGGAAACACCATATATTTT
TRBJ2-7 | NA | TRBV7-2 | NA | CASSPLRGTEQYF | TGTGCCAGCAGCCCCCTTAGAGGGACCGAGCAGTACTTC
TRBJ2-3 | TRBD1 | TRBV6-1 | NA | CASSDRGPTDTQYF | TGTGCCAGCAGTGACAGGGGGCCGACAGATACGCAGTATTTT
TRBJ1-3 | NA | TRBV25-1 | few | CASSEKWGSGNTIYF | TGTGCCAGCAGTGAAAAGTGGGGCTCTGGAAACACCATATATTTT
TRBJ2-7 | NA | TRBV28 | NA | CASSSIGSYEQYF | TGTGCCAGCAGTTCCATAGGGTCCTACGAGCAGTACTTC
TRBJ2-7 | NA | TRBV6-5 | NA | CASSYSGPYEQYF | TGTGCCAGCAGTTACTCTGGGCCCTACGAGCAGTACTTC
TRBJ2-4 | NA | TRBV4-1 | NA | CASRGWGKNIQYF | TGCGCCAGCAGGGGATGGGGCAAAAACATTCAGTACTTC
TRBJ2-6 | NA | TRBV14 | NA | CASSQGTPSGANVLTF | TGTGCCAGCAGCCAGGGGACACCCTCTGGGGCCAACGTCCTGACTTTC
TRBJ2-3 | TRBD2 | TRBV2 | NA | CASSGQRGRADTQYF | TGTGCCAGCAGTGGCCAGCGGGGGAGGGCAGATACGCAGTATTTT
TRBJ2-4 | TRBD2 | TRBV28 | NA | CASSLGGLAKNIQYF | TGTGCCAGCAGTTTGGGAGGGCTAGCCAAAAACATTCAGTACTTC
TRBJ1-2 | NA | TRBV30 | once | CAWSLGGTYNPFLPANYGYTF | TGTGCCTGGAGCCTGGGAGGGACCTATAACCCGTTTCTTCCCGCTAACTATGGCTACACCTTC
TRBJ1-1 | NA | TRBV27 | NA | CASSLLGPVRGEAFF | TGTGCCAGCAGTTTACTCGGGCCCGTTCGGGGCGAAGCTTTCTTT
TRBJ2-3 | TRBD2 | TRBV19 | NA | CASTGGDTQYF | TGTGCCAGTACCGGGGGGGATACGCAGTATTTT
TRBJ2-7 | NA | TRBV7-2 | NA | CASSSQGGASYEQYF | TGTGCCAGCAGCTCACAGGGGGGGGCGTCCTACGAGCAGTACTTC
TRBJ1-6 | NA | TRBV6-6 | NA | CASRRSGDYNSPLHF | TGTGCCAGCAGGAGGAGCGGTGACTATAATTCACCCCTCCACTTT
TRBJ2-3 | NA | TRBV18 | NA | CASSPPTRGPDTQYF | TGTGCCAGCTCACCACCTACCAGGGGCCCAGATACGCAGTATTTT
TRBJ1-4 | TRBD1 | TRBV7-2 | NA | CASSLGRRDRAYEKLFF | TGTGCCAGCAGCTTAGGCCGCCGGGACAGAGCATATGAAAAACTGTTTTTT
TRBJ1-1 | TRBD1 | TRBV29-1 | NA | CSARIDRVNTEAFF | TGCAGCGCCCGAATCGACAGGGTGAACACTGAAGCTTTCTTT
TRBJ1-2 | TRBD1 | TRBV28 | NA | CASGVGQGEFILYGYTF | TGTGCCAGCGGAGTCGGACAGGGAGAGTTTATCCTCTATGGCTACACCTTC
TRBJ2-2 | TRBD1 | TRBV18 | NA | CASSPHRDSGTGELFF | TGTGCCAGCTCGCCCCACCGGGACAGCGGCACCGGGGAGCTGTTTTTT
TRBJ1-1 | NA | TRBV7-2 | NA | CASSPWPEAFF | TGTGCCAGCAGCCCGTGGCCAGAAGCTTTCTTT
TRBJ1-6 | NA | TRBV6-5 | NA | CASRHVYNSPLHF | TGTGCCAGCAGACACGTTTATAATTCACCCCTCCACTTT
TRBJ1-2 | NA | TRBV19 | few | CASTGRAVGDGYTF | TGTGCCAGTACCGGGAGGGCGGTGGGGGATGGCTACACCTTC
TRBJ2-5 | NA | TRBV12-3/TRBV12-4 | NA | CASQSGETQYF | TGTGCCAGCCAGTCGGGGGAGACCCAGTACTTC
TRBJ2-6 | NA | TRBV6-5 | NA | CASQVLASGANVLTF | TGTGCCAGCCAGGTGCTGGCTTCTGGGGCCAACGTCCTGACTTTC
TRBJ1-3 | NA | TRBV18 | once | CASSPRGSALSGNTIYF | TGTGCCAGCTCACCCCGAGGCTCTGCCCTCTCTGGAAACACCATATATTTT
TRBJ2-2 | NA | TRBV5-4 | NA | CASSSVLLNTGELFF | TGTGCCAGCAGTTCCGTCCTCCTCAACACCGGGGAGCTGTTTTTT
TRBJ2-5 | NA | TRBV11-2 | NA | CASSLEGSQETQYF | TGTGCCAGCAGCTTAGAAGGCAGCCAAGAGACCCAGTACTTC
TRBJ1-1 | NA | TRBV7-8 | NA | CASSPRETGKAFF | TGTGCCAGCAGCCCCCGCGAGACAGGCAAAGCTTTCTTT
TRBJ2-7 | NA | TRBV13 | few | CASSPRTGTYEQYF | TGTGCCAGCAGCCCTCGAACAGGAACCTACGAGCAGTACTTC
TRBJ1-3 | NA | TRBV19 | NA | CASNIWGSGNTIYF | TGTGCCAGTAACATCTGGGGGTCTGGAAACACCATATATTTT
TRBJ2-1 | NA | TRBV11-2 | NA | CASSFETVGNEQFF | TGTGCCAGCAGCTTTGAAACCGTCGGTAATGAGCAGTTCTTC
TRBJ2-1 | NA | TRBV7-2 | once | CASSSLGASSYNEQFF | TGTGCCAGCAGCTCCCTAGGGGCAAGCTCCTACAATGAGCAGTTCTTC
TRBJ2-2 | NA | TRBV9 | once | CASSVVARRGRNTGELFF | TGTGCCAGCAGCGTAGTAGCTCGGAGGGGGCGAAACACCGGGGAGCTGTTTTTT
TRBJ1-1 | NA | TRBV4-3 | few | CASSQLPNTEAFF | TGCGCCAGCAGCCAGTTACCGAACACTGAAGCTTTCTTT
TRBJ2-7 | NA | TRBV7-2 | once | CASSRRGEQYF | TGTGCCAGCAGCCGCCGGGGGGAGCAGTACTTC
TRBJ1-5 | NA | TRBV19 | NA | CASSIIGASNQPQHF | TGTGCCAGTAGTATCATAGGGGCCAGCAATCAGCCCCAGCATTTT
TRBJ2-1 | NA | TRBV5-1 | NA | CASSYGTINEQFF | TGCGCCAGCAGCTACGGGACCATCAATGAGCAGTTCTTC
TRBJ1-1 | TRBD1 | TRBV6-2/TRBV6-3 | NA | CASSYKGTGNTEAFF | TGTGCCAGCAGTTACAAGGGGACAGGGAACACTGAAGCTTTCTTT
TRBJ2-1 | NA | TRBV4-2 | NA | CASSQGGNEQFF | TGTGCCAGCAGCCAAGGGGGGAATGAGCAGTTCTTC
TRBJ2-5 | NA | TRBV4-1 | NA | CASSQDPNQPRETQYF | TGCGCCAGCAGCCAAGACCCCAACCAGCCACGGGAGACCCAGTACTTC